This TCR beta chain is drawn from a study of OX40 agonist ivuxolimab in advanced cancers. Background on the study: Prior checkpoint blockade (anti-PD-1, anti-PD-L1 or anti-CTLA-4) was permitted; 35% to 50% had it. Partial responses were seen in three patients, one with hepatocellular carcinoma and two with cutaneous melanoma. Study-level findings and limits: Within 6 weeks, CD4+ and CD8+ blood T cells expanded clonally at 0.1 to 3.0 mg/kg. More expanded clones were found, on average, in CD8+ than in CD4+ T cells.

To note about this clone: Antigen: not known.

Clones were read by immunoSEQ multiplex PCR, and TCRdb kept only the in-frame ones, dropping some. The repertoire consists of some 73,000 clones, with around 90% occurring once and the leading ten covering roughly 0.56%. CDR1 is LNHDA, CDR2 SQIVND, per germline (reference sequence). CDR3 length: 17 residues. V shed 7 bases and J shed 1 base, with 19 bases lying between them. The sequence derives from an adult with an advanced solid tumor such as melanoma, head and neck, liver or kidney cancer. Sequenced material: CD4+ or CD8+ T cells sorted from blood, taken in a trial of the OX40 agonist ivuxolimab. The chain joins TRBV19 to TRBJ2-2; D ambiguous. CDR3 coding DNA: TGTGCCAGTACCTTCTTCACGGGCGGCCTGAACACCGGGGAGCTGTTTTTT. Translation: CASTFFTGGLNTGELFF.